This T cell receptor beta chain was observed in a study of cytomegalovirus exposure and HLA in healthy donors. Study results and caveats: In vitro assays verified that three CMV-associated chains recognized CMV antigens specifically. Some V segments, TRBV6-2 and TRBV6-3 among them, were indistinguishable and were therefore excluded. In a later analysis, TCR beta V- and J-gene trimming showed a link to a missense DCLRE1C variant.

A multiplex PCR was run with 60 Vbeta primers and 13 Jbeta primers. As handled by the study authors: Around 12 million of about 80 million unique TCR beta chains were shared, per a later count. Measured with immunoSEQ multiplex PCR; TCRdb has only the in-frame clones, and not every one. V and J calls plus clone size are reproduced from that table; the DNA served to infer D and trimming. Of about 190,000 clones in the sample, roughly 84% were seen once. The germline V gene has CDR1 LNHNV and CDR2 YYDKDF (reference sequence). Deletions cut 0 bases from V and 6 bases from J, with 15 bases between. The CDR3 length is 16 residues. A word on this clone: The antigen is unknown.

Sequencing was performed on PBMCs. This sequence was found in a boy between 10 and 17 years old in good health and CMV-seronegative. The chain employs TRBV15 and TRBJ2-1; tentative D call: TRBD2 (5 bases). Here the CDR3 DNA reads TGTGCCACCAGCAGAGATCGCCCAGCGGTTGTCAATGAGCAGTTCTTC. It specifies CATSRDRPAVVNEQFF.